Below are 30 T cell receptor beta chains sequenced from a single sample in a study of T cell clones after liver transplantation. This table comes from immunoSEQ multiplex PCR, and its TCRdb copy is limited to in-frame clones, with some not included. This sample has tens of thousands of clones, with about four fifths found just once. Sequencing was performed on CD4+ T cells from blood, taken 12 months after liver transplant. The receptors here all came from a human patient who received a liver transplant. A share of the T cells may be of graft donor origin.

The chain couples TRBV5-8 to TRBJ2-2; D gene uncertain. V gave up 5 bases and J gave up 5 bases, with 4 bases separating them. The germline gives CDR1 SGHTS, CDR2 YDEGEE. This CDR3 has 11 amino acids. The CDR3 region has the DNA TGTGCCAGCAGGGGGACCGGGGAGCTGTTTTTT. Translation: CASRGTGELFF. Full variable domain (remainder filled in from reference TRBV5-8 and TRBJ2-2): EAGVTQSPTHLIKTRGQQATLRCSPISGHTSVYWYQQALGLGLQFLLWYDEGEERNRGNFPPRFSGRQFPNYSSELNVNALELEDSALYLCASRGTGELFFGEGSRLTVL.

This clone turned up a few times. The CDR3 bases are TGCGCCAGCAGCTTAAGCCCAAACGGGGCTTACAATGAGCAGTTCTTC. Protein: CASSLSPNGAYNEQFF. V is TRBV5-1 and J is TRBJ2-1; possibly TRBD1 or TRBD2 for D (5 bases each). Germline CDR1 and CDR2: SGHRS and YFSETQ. Between the trimmed V and J ends, which lost 2 bases and 4 bases, there was a span of 16 bases. This CDR3 spans 16 amino acids.

The chain recombines TRBV6-5 with TRBJ1-2; D remains unclear. CDR3 length: 12 residues. V shed 6 bases and J shed 4 bases, with 9 bases lying between them. Germline V lookup: CDR1 MNHEY, CDR2 SVGAGI. CDR3 nucleotide sequence: TGTGCCAGCAGGGGTGAGGGCTATGGCTACACCTTC. Translation gives CASRGEGYGYTF.

The CDR3 here is CAWCRGMGYEQYF. CDR3 DNA sequence: TGTGCCTGGTGTCGCGGAATGGGCTACGAGCAGTACTTC. The gene calls are TRBV30 and TRBJ2-7; D remains unclear. CDR1 is GTSNPN and CDR2 is SVGIG in the germline V gene (reference sequence). The CDR3 sequence is 13 residues long. The V end was cut by 5 bases, the J end by 3 bases, with 14 bases between.

The J gene is TRBJ2-1, the V gene TRBV6-1; the D is unclear. Germline V gene sequence: CDR1 MNHNS, CDR2 SASEGT. V was trimmed by 3 bases and J by 6 bases, leaving 12 bases between them. The CDR3 runs to 14 residues. This CDR3 reads CASSDHRLGNEQFF. CDR3 bases: TGTGCCAGCAGTGACCACAGATTAGGCAATGAGCAGTTCTTC.

The table lists this clone with a count of one. The rearrangement joins TRBV5-1 to TRBJ2-7; the D gene is possibly TRBD2 (6 bases). This CDR3 spans 17 amino acids. Germline V gives CDR1 SGHRS, CDR2 YFSETQ. Deletions cut 0 bases from V and 0 bases from J, with 16 bases between. CDR3 sequence reads: CASSLAVSGRPSYEQYF. DNA for the CDR3: TGCGCCAGCAGCTTGGCGGTGAGCGGGCGTCCCTCCTACGAGCAGTACTTC.

The chain joins TRBV7-2 to TRBJ1-1, with 7 bases fitting TRBD1. J lost 8 bases, V lost 1 base, and 4 bases had no gene match. The CDR3 runs 13 residues. The germline V gene has CDR1 SGHTA and CDR2 FQGNSA. The CDR3 DNA reads TGTGCCAGCAGCTTAGGGGGGACAGTCGAAGCTTTCTTT. Translating it yields CASSLGGTVEAFF.

The J gene is TRBJ1-5, the V gene TRBV10-3; no definite D call. Germline CDR1 ENHRY, CDR2 SYGVKD. Trimming pared 11 bases from V and 3 bases from J, leaving 14 bases between. The CDR3 loop spans 13 amino acids. CDR3 nucleotide sequence: TGTGCCGTACACGGAGACATCAATCAGCCCCAGCATTTT. Protein sequence: CAVHGDINQPQHF.

CDR3 residues: CASSDGQLNIFRETQYF. The CDR3 DNA reads TGTGCCAGCAGCGATGGACAGCTCAATATATTCCGAGAGACCCAGTACTTC. The chain recombines TRBV5-4 with TRBJ2-5; D may be TRBD1 (6 bases). CDR1 is SGHNT, CDR2 YYREEE, per germline (reference sequence). This CDR3 spans 17 amino acids. V was clipped by 4 bases and J by 4 bases, with 23 bases between them.

This chain uses TRBV9 with TRBJ2-3, with 9 bases aligning to TRBD2. V lost 3 bases, J lost 0 bases, and 5 bases stayed unmatched. The germline gives CDR1 SGDLS, CDR2 YYNGEE. The CDR3 contains 16 residues. The CDR3 loop is CASSAVAGASTDTQYF. CDR3 nucleotides: TGTGCCAGCAGCGCCGTAGCGGGAGCAAGCACAGATACGCAGTATTTT.

This clone was seen a handful of times. The rearrangement uses TRBV5-1 and TRBJ2-5, with D uncertain. From germline, CDR1 is SGHRS and CDR2 YFSETQ. V was clipped by 2 bases and J by 5 bases, with 10 bases between them. The CDR3 is made up of 13 amino acids. This chain's CDR3 is CASSFGVGETQYF. The CDR3 DNA reads TGCGCCAGCAGCTTTGGGGTTGGGGAGACCCAGTACTTC.

This chain links TRBV25-1 with TRBJ1-2; D uncertain. CDR3 length: 15 residues. The germline V and J ends were trimmed by 3 bases and 6 bases, with 17 bases remaining between them. Germline lookup yields CDR1 MGHDK and CDR2 SYGVNS. The CDR3, as DNA: TGTGCCAGCAGTGAGGTAGGGCACCGGGGTGATGGCTACACCTTC. As protein: CASSEVGHRGDGYTF.

The V gene is TRBV29-1, the J gene TRBJ1-2; no definite D call. Germline V gene lookup returns CDR1 SQVTM and CDR2 ANQGSEA. With 5 bases removed from V and 3 bases from J, the gap between germline ends came to 16 bases. The CDR3 extends over 14 amino acids. The CDR3 reads CSVSLGPQYYGYTF. CDR3 bases: TGCAGCGTTTCATTAGGACCCCAGTACTATGGCTACACCTTC. The variable domain in full, with the rest retrieved from reference TRBV29-1 and TRBJ1-2, is SAVISQKPSRDICQRGTSLTIQCQVDSQVTMMFWYRQQPGQSLTLIATANQGSEATYESGFVIDKFPISRPNLTFSTLTVSNMSPEDSSIYLCSVSLGPQYYGYTFGSGTRLTVV.

J is TRBJ2-1 and V is TRBV5-1, with D unresolved. The V gene's germline CDR1 is SGHRS and CDR2 YFSETQ. V was shortened by 5 bases and J by 0 bases, with 18 bases between the two germline ends. The CDR3 loop spans 17 amino acids. The CDR3, as DNA: TGCGCCAGCAGTTTGAGAAACGTCCAAAGCTCCTACAATGAGCAGTTCTTC. Amino acid sequence: CASSLRNVQSSYNEQFF. The complete variable domain, with remaining parts taken from reference TRBV5-1 and TRBJ2-1, reads KAGVTQTPRYLIKTRGQQVTLSCSPISGHRSVSWYQQTPGQGLQFLFEYFSETQRNKGNFPGRFSGRQFSNSRSEMNVSTLELGDSALYLCASSLRNVQSSYNEQFFGPGTRLTVL.

The V gene is TRBV19, the J gene TRBJ2-7; TRBD2 matches at 9 bases. Germline V gives CDR1 LNHDA, CDR2 SQIVND (reference sequence). This CDR3 region has 16 residues. V shed 5 bases and J 7 bases; nucleotides not matched to a gene: 15. For the CDR3, the DNA is TGTGCCAGTAGTGCCTTCCGGGCGGGAGGGCCAGGGGAGCAGTACTTC. Protein sequence: CASSAFRAGGPGEQYF.

The gene calls are TRBV5-3 and TRBJ2-2, with TRBD2 matching over 9 bases. TRBV5-3 is an open reading frame, and its role is uncertain. This CDR3 is 21 amino acids long. V dropped 0 bases and J dropped 1; count of bases not matched to a gene: 16. CDR3 protein: CARSLVSAKIAGDENTGELFF. CDR3 DNA: TGTGCCAGAAGCTTGGTTTCAGCGAAAATAGCGGGAGACGAGAACACCGGGGAGCTGTTTTTT.

V is TRBV5-1 and J is TRBJ2-5; 8 bases align to TRBD1. V lost 5 bases to trimming and J lost 3 bases; unmatched junction nucleotides: 6. Germline assignment: CDR1 SGHRS and CDR2 YFSETQ. The CDR3 contains 14 residues. The CDR3 is CASSDPDREETQYF. In DNA form, the CDR3 reads TGCGCCAGCAGTGATCCGGACAGGGAAGAGACCCAGTACTTC. Variable domain in full (rest from reference TRBV5-1 and TRBJ2-5): KAGVTQTPRYLIKTRGQQVTLSCSPISGHRSVSWYQQTPGQGLQFLFEYFSETQRNKGNFPGRFSGRQFSNSRSEMNVSTLELGDSALYLCASSDPDREETQYFGPGTRLLVL.

This clone is judged medium-sized. The chain links TRBV14 to TRBJ2-3; D may match TRBD1 or TRBD2 (5 bases each). V gave up 4 bases and J gave up 0 bases, with 14 bases separating them. This CDR3 contains 16 residues. CDR1 is SGHDN, CDR2 FVKESK, per germline. CDR3 loop: CASSPGTGSSTDTQYF. The CDR3 DNA reads as TGTGCCAGCAGCCCCGGGACGGGATCTAGCACAGATACGCAGTATTTT.

A remark on this clone: The final CDR3 position lacks the conserved phenylalanine or tryptophan, pointing to a likely read error. The DNA is omitted, as the CDR3 cannot be located on it reliably, and the CDR3 follows TCRdb's listing. The chain links TRBV5-1 to TRBJ1-2; the table names TRBD1, a call not compared with the DNA. Germline V gene data show CDR1 as SGHRS and CDR2 as YFSETQ. The CDR3 is 8 residues long, ends included. CDR3: CASRRDRA.

This clone was found once. The chain employs TRBV6-1 and TRBJ2-2, with 9 bases aligning to TRBD1. V shed 4 bases, J shed 2 bases, and the junction held 5 bases outside the gene matches. The CDR3 loop spans 16 amino acids. Germline V gene sequence: CDR1 MNHNS, CDR2 SASEGT. For the CDR3, the DNA is TGTGCCAGCAGTGGAGGGACAGGGCGAAACACCGGGGAGCTGTTTTTT. Translated, it gives CASSGGTGRNTGELFF.

V is TRBV11-1 and J is TRBJ2-3; TRBD2 aligns across 10 bases. With V trimmed by 6 bases and J by 4 bases, 13 bases remained unmatched. The CDR3 extends over 17 amino acids. CDR1 is SGHAT and CDR2 is FQDESV in the germline V gene (reference sequence). The CDR3 DNA follows: TGTGCCAGCAGACGGACTAGCGGCCCCCCTCGGCCAGATACGCAGTATTTT. It is translated as CASRRTSGPPRPDTQYF.

The V and J genes are TRBV28 and TRBJ2-1; D is ambiguous. The germline V and J ends were trimmed by 5 bases and 8 bases, with 13 bases remaining between them. The V gene's germline CDR1 is MDHEN and CDR2 SYDVKM. The CDR3 is 13 residues long. CDR3 in amino acids: CASSVVPAYEQFF. The CDR3 DNA is TGTGCCAGCAGTGTGGTCCCTGCGTATGAGCAGTTCTTC.

J is TRBJ1-4 and V is TRBV18; possibly TRBD1 for D (6 bases). The CDR3 loop spans 16 amino acids. Deletions cut 5 bases from V and 4 bases from J, with 17 bases between. Germline loops: CDR1 KGHSH, CDR2 LQKENI. CDR3 amino acids: CASSLRSGQFNEKLFF. The CDR3 region has the DNA TGTGCCAGCTCATTAAGATCCGGACAGTTTAATGAAAAACTGTTTTTT.

The rearrangement uses TRBV30 and TRBJ1-2, with D possibly matching TRBD1 (6 bases). Germline V gene sequence: CDR1 GTSNPN, CDR2 SVGIG (reference sequence). The CDR3 consists of 15 residues. Trimming took 0 bases from V and 2 from J, leaving 13 bases between them. CDR3 loop: CAWSVQGGKNYGYTF. The CDR3 region has the DNA TGTGCCTGGAGTGTACAAGGGGGAAAGAACTATGGCTACACCTTC. The whole variable domain, filled in from reference TRBV30 and TRBJ1-2, reads SQTIHQWPATLVQPVGSPLSLECTVEGTSNPNLYWYRQAAGRGLQLLFYSVGIGQISSEVPQNLSASRPQDRQFILSSKKLLLSDSGFYLCAWSVQGGKNYGYTFGSGTRLTVV.

The chain recombines TRBV19 with TRBJ2-5; 11 nucleotides align to TRBD2. V trimming: 5 bases; J trimming: 2 bases; junction bases outside the gene matches: 4. Germline CDR1 is LNHDA and CDR2 is SQIVND (reference sequence). This CDR3 comprises 15 residues. In DNA form, the CDR3 reads TGTGCCAGTAGTCTCGGGACTAGCGGTCAAGAGACCCAGTACTTC. It translates to CASSLGTSGQETQYF. The full variable domain, with the rest looked up from reference TRBV19 and TRBJ2-5, is DGGITQSPKYLFRKEGQNVTLSCEQNLNHDAMYWYRQDPGQGLRLIYYSQIVNDFQKGDIAEGYSVSREKKESFPLTVTSAQKNPTAFYLCASSLGTSGQETQYFGPGTRLLVL.

The V call is TRBV7-2, the J call TRBJ1-1, with D tentatively TRBD1 (5 bases). Looked up from germline, CDR1 is SGHTA and CDR2 is FQGNSA. V was cut by 1 base and J by 7 bases, with 16 bases left in between. The CDR3 is made up of 15 amino acids. The CDR3, as DNA: TGTGCCAGCAGCTTAGTCCCAGGGTCCGTAGGTGAAGCTTTCTTT. Residues: CASSLVPGSVGEAFF.

The chain employs TRBV27 and TRBJ2-7; 7 bases fit TRBD1. With 2 bases clipped from V and 3 bases from J, the junction kept 4 bases outside the gene matches. Germline CDR1 and CDR2: MNHEY and SMNVEV (reference sequence). CDR3 length equals 14 residues. CDR3 nucleotide sequence: TGTGCCAGCAGTTTAACCAGGACAGGCTACGAGCAGTACTTC. This encodes CASSLTRTGYEQYF.

This CDR3 is CASKLAGGRNEQYF. The CDR3 DNA follows: TGCGCCAGCAAACTGGCGGGGGGTAGGAACGAGCAGTACTTC. The J gene is TRBJ2-7, the V gene TRBV10-2; 8 nucleotides match TRBD2. Germline V CDR1 and CDR2: WSHSY, SAAADI. The trim removed 7 bases at V and 5 bases at J, leaving 10 bases unmatched. The CDR3 totals 14 residues.

The chain is built from TRBV20-1 and TRBJ2-7; possibly TRBD2 for D (6 bases). Trimming removed 3 bases at V and 4 bases at J, with 7 bases between. Germline V CDR1 and CDR2: DFQATT, SNEGSKA (reference sequence). This CDR3 region has 11 residues. DNA for the CDR3: TGCAGTGCTAGCGGGGGATACGAGCAGTACTTC. The encoded protein is CSASGGYEQYF.

This sequence joins TRBV9 and TRBJ1-5; TRBD1 is a possible D gene (6 bases). Trimming removed 0 bases at V and 5 bases at J, with 12 bases between. This CDR3 is 15 amino acids long. Germline V gene lookup returns CDR1 SGDLS and CDR2 YYNGEE. CDR3 sequence: CASSVDTGSDQPQHF. The DNA for the CDR3 is TGTGCCAGCAGCGTAGACACAGGGAGTGATCAGCCCCAGCATTTT.